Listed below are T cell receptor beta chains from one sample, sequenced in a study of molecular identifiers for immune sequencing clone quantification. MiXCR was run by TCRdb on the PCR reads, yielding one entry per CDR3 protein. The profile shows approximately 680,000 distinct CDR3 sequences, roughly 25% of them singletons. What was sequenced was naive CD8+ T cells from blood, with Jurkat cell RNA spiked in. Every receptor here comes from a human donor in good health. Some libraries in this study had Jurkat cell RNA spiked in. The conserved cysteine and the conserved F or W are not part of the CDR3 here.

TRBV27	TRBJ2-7	ASSAGTGPNEQY
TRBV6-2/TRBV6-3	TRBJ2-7	ASNQWGRDNEQY
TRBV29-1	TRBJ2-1	SVEKDTYNEQF
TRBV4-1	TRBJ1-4	ASSQPGAGGEKLF
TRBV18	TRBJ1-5	ASSPYGSNQPQH
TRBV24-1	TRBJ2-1	ATSDSSGSTYNEQF
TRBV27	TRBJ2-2	ASSKLTGELF
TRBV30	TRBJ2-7	AWSVIVDEQY
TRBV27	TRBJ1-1	ASSPSAGRPEAF
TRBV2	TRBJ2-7	ASSVGRDEQY
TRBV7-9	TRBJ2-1	ASSRGGYNEQF
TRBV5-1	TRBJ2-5	ASTLTGGASETQY
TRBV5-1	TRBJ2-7	ASSPLSGHSSYEQY
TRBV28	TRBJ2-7	ASSPSGVREQY
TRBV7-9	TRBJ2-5	ASRSTIQEETQY
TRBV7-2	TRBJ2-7	ASSLGMASYEQY
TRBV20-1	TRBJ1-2	SASGQGARYGYT
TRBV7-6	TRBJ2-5	ASSPGIFGETQY
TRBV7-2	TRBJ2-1	ASSPPGTRFYNEQF
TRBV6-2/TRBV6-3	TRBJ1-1	ASRTGTVGAMNTEAF
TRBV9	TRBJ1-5	ASSKGGAVNQPQH
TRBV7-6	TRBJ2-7	SSSSAGQGRYYEQY
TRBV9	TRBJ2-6	ASSVDGDSGANVLT
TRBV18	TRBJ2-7	ASSPSSPYEQY
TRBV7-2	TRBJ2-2	ASSLDSGGPGELF
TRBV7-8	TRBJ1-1	ASSHPLGEEAF
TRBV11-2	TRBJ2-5	ASSLGYTQETQY
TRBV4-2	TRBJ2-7	ASSQDSKGQGAHEQY
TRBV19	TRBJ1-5	ASSVRGANQPQH